What follows is one T cell receptor (beta chain) and its context. V gave up 6 bases and J gave up 6 bases, with 9 bases separating them. The CDR3 consists of 11 residues. Germline CDR1 reads SNHLY; CDR2 reads FYNNEI. The data were obtained in a study of blood T cell repertoires in COVID-19. Assay used: immunoSEQ multiplex PCR; TCRdb lists only in-frame clones, some missing. The sample has some 460,000 clones; roughly 87% are singletons. Individuals aged roughly 18 to 95 years were recruited from 20 to 25 US areas. Each recovered donor of Cohort 3 presented with two negative PCRs, clearance, or symptom resolution.

Sequencing was performed on PBMCs or T cells enriched from blood (not recorded which). V gene TRBV2 combines with J gene TRBJ2-7; tentatively, D is TRBD2 (5 bases). The receptor's source is a woman aged 18-29 years who had recovered from COVID-19. The CDR3 here is CASRDSFEQYF. For the CDR3, the DNA is TGTGCCAGCAGGGACTCATTCGAGCAGTACTTC. Filled out from reference TRBV2 and TRBJ2-7, the complete variable domain reads EPEVTQTPSHQVTQMGQEVILRCVPISNHLYFYWYRQILGQKVEFLVSFYNNEISEKSEIFDDQFSVERPDGSNFTLKIRSTKLEDSAMYFCASRDSFEQYFGPGTRLTVT.